Listed here are 28 T cell receptor beta chains from one sample, sequenced in a study of regulatory T cells in long-lasting Graves disease. With iRepertoire HTBI primers and Arm-PCR of CDR3 regions, TCR beta libraries were built. TCRdb re-called the multiplex PCR reads through MiXCR, storing one row per CDR3 protein. This sample has under 450,000 distinct CDR3 sequences, with roughly 16% found just once. Time point in this sample: newly diagnosed GD, antithyroid drugs for less than 3 months. RNA isolated from PBMCs was used to make the TCR library. This same sample was also taken into another study, of T cells in Graves' hyperthyroidism and ophthalmopathy.

Here the sequenced sample was peripheral blood mononuclear cells (PBMCs), taken at new diagnosis, from a patient treated with antithyroid drugs. Receptors originate from a woman under 30 with Graves disease.

In its sample, this clonotype was seen many times. The chain employs TRBV14 and TRBJ2-1; 10 nucleotides align to TRBD2. Trimming at V came to 0 bases and at J to 4 bases, leaving 9 bases not matched to a gene. Germline V gives CDR1 SGHDN, CDR2 FVKESK. The CDR3 runs to 18 residues. Written as DNA, the CDR3 is TGTGCCAGCAGCCAAGATATGAGGCTAGCGGGGGATTACAATGAGCAGTTCTTC. It codes for CASSQDMRLAGDYNEQFF.

At least ten counts were recorded for this clonotype. J is TRBJ1-1 and V is TRBV29-1; D unresolved. The CDR3 is 16 residues long. V was cut by 8 bases and J by 3 bases, with 25 bases left in between. Germline lookup yields CDR1 SQVTM and CDR2 ANQGSEA. The CDR3 loop is CSTAQHQTWWDTEAFF. Here the CDR3 DNA reads TGCAGCACCGCGCAACATCAGACATGGTGGGACACTGAAGCTTTCTTT.

There are many counts of this clonotype. This chain links TRBV7-9 with TRBJ2-5; maybe TRBD2 (5 bases). Germline CDR1 is SEHNR and CDR2 is FQNEAQ (reference sequence). V shed 1 base and J shed 5 bases, with 17 bases lying between them. CDR3 length: 16 residues. The CDR3 loop is CASSLVEPVPGETQYF. CDR3 coding DNA: TGTGCCAGCAGCTTAGTTGAACCGGTTCCGGGGGAGACCCAGTACTTC. Looking up the rest from reference TRBV7-9 and TRBJ2-5 gives the full variable domain: DTGVSQNPRHKITKRGQNVTFRCDPISEHNRLYWYRQTLGQGPEFLTYFQNEAQLEKSRLLSDRFSAERPKGSFSTLEIQRTEQGDSAMYLCASSLVEPVPGETQYFGPGTRLLVL.

This chain links TRBV9 with TRBJ1-1; no reliable D call. The germline V gene encodes CDR1 SGDLS and CDR2 YYNGEE. The CDR3 sequence is 13 residues long. V was cut by 3 bases and J by 0 bases, with 6 bases left in between. DNA for the CDR3: TGTGCCAGCAGCGCCCGGTTGAACACTGAAGCTTTCTTT. Its translation is CASSARLNTEAFF.

This clonotype was counted at least ten times. The CDR3 DNA reads as TGTGCCAGCAGCCAAGGGACGCTACCCCAAGAGACCCAGTACTTC. This sequence encodes CASSQGTLPQETQYF. This chain joins TRBV3-1 and TRBJ2-5; D is unclear. Trimming removed 1 base from V and 1 base from J, with 10 bases in between. This CDR3 comprises 15 residues. Per the germline V gene, CDR1 is LGHDT and CDR2 is YNNKEL (reference sequence).

There are many counts of this clonotype. The CDR3 sequence is CASSHDPYTEQYF. As DNA, the CDR3 is TGTGCCAGCAGCCACGACCCTTATACCGAGCAGTACTTC. The V gene is TRBV3-1, the J gene TRBJ2-7; D gene unclear. With 3 bases removed from V and 6 bases from J, the gap between germline ends came to 12 bases. The CDR3 runs 13 residues. Germline V CDR1 and CDR2: LGHDT, YNNKEL (reference sequence).

Only a few counts were recorded for this clonotype. V gene TRBV9 combines with J gene TRBJ2-7; D is possibly TRBD2 (5 bases). The ends were cut back, 4 bases at V and 8 bases at J, with 13 bases in the middle. Germline V lookup: CDR1 SGDLS, CDR2 YYNGEE. This CDR3 is 12 amino acids long. This CDR3 is CASSPPGEQQYF. As DNA, the CDR3 is TGTGCCAGCAGCCCTCCCGGGGAGCAGCAGTACTTC.

This clonotype appeared many times. The CDR3 DNA reads TGTGCCAGCAGCTTCCTTGAGGGACAGCCTAGAACCTACGAGCAGTACTTC. The encoded protein is CASSFLEGQPRTYEQYF. The V call is TRBV7-2, the J call TRBJ2-7; 7 bases align to TRBD1. Looked up from germline, CDR1 is SGHTA and CDR2 is FQGNSA. This CDR3 is built from 17 residues. V was clipped by 3 bases and J by 2 bases; unmatched bases: 13.

This clonotype appeared many times. V usage is TRBV29-1 and J usage is TRBJ2-1; D is perhaps TRBD1 or TRBD2 (5 bases each). This CDR3 is 14 amino acids long. Germline CDR1 and CDR2: SQVTM and ANQGSEA. The V end was cut by 4 bases, the J end by 9 bases, with 19 bases between. This chain's CDR3 is CSVGARGQGREQFF. As DNA, the CDR3 is TGCAGCGTTGGGGCACGGGGCCAGGGCCGTGAGCAGTTCTTC.

This clonotype was observed at least ten times. The CDR3 nucleotides are TGTGCCAGCAGCTTATCCGACGGGTTGTGGAGGGGCTACACCTTC. It translates to CASSLSDGLWRGYTF. The chain is built from TRBV7-9 and TRBJ1-2; D unresolved. CDR1 is SEHNR, CDR2 FQNEAQ, per germline (reference sequence). The V end lost 2 bases, the J end lost 8 bases, and 18 bases lay between the germline ends. The CDR3 is 15 amino acids.

The chain links TRBV6-2 or TRBV6-3 to TRBJ2-3, with D perhaps TRBD1 (6 bases). The CDR3 runs to 14 residues. V gave up 5 bases and J gave up 4 bases, with 13 bases separating them. Germline V CDR1 and CDR2: MNHEY, SVGEGT. The CDR3 sequence is CASSQRTVADTQYF. The CDR3 DNA reads as TGTGCCAGCAGTCAACGGACAGTTGCAGATACGCAGTATTTT.

This clonotype was picked up many times. This chain links TRBV6-1 with TRBJ2-7; D may correspond to TRBD1 or TRBD2 (6 bases each). V was shortened by 9 bases and J by 4 bases, with 19 bases between the two germline ends. This CDR3 region has 14 residues. Germline-derived CDR1 and CDR2 are MNHNS and SASEGT. The CDR3 loop is CASMTLGGLYEQYF. CDR3 coding DNA: TGTGCCAGTATGACGCTGGGGGGCTTGTACGAGCAGTACTTC.

This clonotype was seen many times. The rearrangement links TRBV3-1 to TRBJ2-1; no clear D gene. Trimming removed 4 bases from V and 2 bases from J, with 6 bases in between. Germline values: CDR1 LGHDT, CDR2 YNNKEL (reference sequence). This CDR3 has 13 amino acids. The CDR3 DNA is TGTGCCAGCAGCCCCTTGGCCTACAATGAGCAGTTCTTC. As protein: CASSPLAYNEQFF.

V usage is TRBV19 and J usage is TRBJ2-3; 14 bases fit TRBD2. The length of the CDR3 is 16 residues. Germline V lookup: CDR1 LNHDA, CDR2 SQIVND (reference sequence). The V and J ends lost 5 bases and 4 bases, in that order; junction bases with no gene match: 5. CDR3 sequence reads: CASSAPGLAGADTQYF. DNA of the CDR3: TGTGCCAGTAGTGCCCCGGGACTAGCGGGGGCAGATACGCAGTATTTT. Supplemented by reference TRBV19 and TRBJ2-3, the full variable domain reads DGGITQSPKYLFRKEGQNVTLSCEQNLNHDAMYWYRQDPGQGLRLIYYSQIVNDFQKGDIAEGYSVSREKKESFPLTVTSAQKNPTAFYLCASSAPGLAGADTQYFGPGTRLTVL.

This clonotype showed up just a few times. The chain uses TRBV14 and TRBJ2-5; 7 nucleotides agree with TRBD2. Germline V CDR1 and CDR2: SGHDN, FVKESK. The trim removed 3 bases at V and 5 bases at J, leaving 9 bases unmatched. The CDR3 covers 15 residues. This CDR3 is CASSQRTSRAETQYF. The CDR3 DNA reads as TGTGCCAGCAGCCAGCGGACTAGTAGAGCGGAGACCCAGTACTTC.

This clonotype was observed many times. The CDR3 reads CASSRDRGEQFF. DNA for the CDR3: TGTGCCAGCAGCCGGGACAGGGGCGAGCAGTTCTTC. V and J are TRBV12-3 or TRBV12-4 and TRBJ2-1; 10 bases are shared with TRBD1. The CDR3 has 12 residues. The trim removed 6 bases at V and 10 bases at J, leaving 3 bases unmatched.

This clonotype was seen only a few times. The junction does not match germline at one end; this may be a read error. V is TRBV6-1 and J is TRBJ2-3; 8 bases align to TRBD2. There are 18 residues in the CDR3. Germline-derived CDR1 and CDR2 are MNHNS and SASEGT. CDR3 DNA sequence: TGTGCCAGCATCCGGGGGGGAGTGGTCCCTCCTAGCACAAATACGCAGTATTTT. Translating gives CASIRGGVVPPSTNTQYF.

Many counts were recorded for this clonotype. The V call is TRBV2, the J call TRBJ2-1; 14 nucleotides agree with TRBD2. This CDR3 has 18 amino acids. In germline, CDR1 is SNHLY, CDR2 FYNNEI. V trimming: 0 bases; J trimming: 5 bases; junction bases outside the gene matches: 6. CDR3 sequence reads: CASSEALPGLAGDNEQFF. Here the CDR3 DNA reads TGTGCCAGCAGTGAAGCGCTACCGGGACTAGCGGGAGACAATGAGCAGTTCTTC.

This clonotype was detected many times. V is TRBV3-1 and J is TRBJ2-1, with D hard to call. This CDR3 has 13 residues. Germline CDR1 is LGHDT and CDR2 is YNNKEL (reference sequence). V shed 1 base and J shed 12 bases, with 13 bases lying between them. For the CDR3, the DNA is TGTGCCAGCAGCCAAGTACTCGCACATGGGCAGTTCTTC. Protein product: CASSQVLAHGQFF.

About this clonotype: This may come from a read error, since a much larger clone is one base off. This sequence joins TRBV7-2 and TRBJ2-3; TRBD2 aligns across 7 bases. Per the germline V gene, CDR1 is SGHTA and CDR2 is FQGNSA. With V trimmed by 2 bases and J by 7 bases, 6 bases remained unmatched. This CDR3 spans 14 amino acids. CDR3 sequence reads: CASSLRRGGNTQYF. The CDR3 DNA sequence: TGTGCCAGCAGCTTAAGACGGGGAGGGAATACGCAGTATTTT.

This clonotype was counted many times. The chain couples TRBV27 to TRBJ1-6; tentative D call: TRBD1 (6 bases). With 4 bases removed from V and 0 bases from J, the gap between germline ends came to 13 bases. CDR3 length: 17 residues. Looked up from germline, CDR1 is MNHEY and CDR2 is SMNVEV (reference sequence). Written as DNA, the CDR3 is TGTGCCAGCAGTTCTCGGGACACCCCCTCCTATAATTCACCCCTCCACTTT. Its translation: CASSSRDTPSYNSPLHF.

This clonotype was picked up a small number of times. V usage is TRBV5-1 and J usage is TRBJ2-1, with TRBD1 matching over 8 bases. CDR1 is SGHRS, CDR2 YFSETQ, per germline. CDR3 length: 15 residues. V lost 0 bases to trimming and J lost 9 bases; unmatched junction nucleotides: 8. Here the CDR3 DNA reads TGCGCCAGCAGCTTGGCGGCAGGGGGCATAGGTGAGCAGTTCTTC. Protein product: CASSLAAGGIGEQFF.

This clonotype was observed many times. The J gene is TRBJ1-2, the V gene TRBV6-5, with D tentatively TRBD1 (5 bases). Germline V gene data show CDR1 as MNHEY and CDR2 as SVGAGI. This CDR3 contains 14 residues. Trimming took off 2 bases at V and 6 bases at J, with 13 bases between the two ends. CDR3 in amino acids: CASSYRAGRHGYTF. CDR3 nucleotides: TGTGCCAGCAGTTACCGAGCAGGGAGACATGGCTACACCTTC.

This clonotype was found many times. This chain links TRBV20-1 with TRBJ2-5; TRBD2 aligns across 7 bases. V lost 1 base to trimming and J lost 5 bases; unmatched junction nucleotides: 16. This CDR3 comprises 17 residues. The germline V gene encodes CDR1 DFQATT and CDR2 SNEGSKA (reference sequence). The CDR3 DNA is TGCAGTGCTAGAGCCTCCGTTGGAATAGCGGGTGAGGAGACCCAGTACTTC. As protein: CSARASVGIAGEETQYF.

The table lists this clonotype with many counts. The chain combines TRBV2 with TRBJ1-5, with 9 bases lining up with TRBD1. CDR1 is SNHLY, CDR2 FYNNEI, per germline. This CDR3 is built from 18 residues. V shed 2 bases and J 3 bases; nucleotides not matched to a gene: 11. DNA for the CDR3: TGTGCCAGCAGTGAAAAAGCGCGGACAGGGGATCTCAATCAGCCCCAGCATTTT. It encodes CASSEKARTGDLNQPQHF.

The chain combines TRBV24-1 with TRBJ2-5; a weak D match, TRBD1 (6 bases). The germline V gene encodes CDR1 KGHDR and CDR2 SFDVKD. V lost 4 bases to trimming and J lost 5 bases, with 19 bases between them. The CDR3 loop spans 16 amino acids. CDR3 bases: TGTGCCACCAGTGACCCTACAGGGTCCCAAAGGGAGACCCAGTACTTC. It yields the protein CATSDPTGSQRETQYF.

This clonotype was seen ten or more times. The genes are TRBV12-3 or TRBV12-4 and TRBJ1-1; 10 bases fit TRBD1. With 7 bases clipped from V and 2 bases from J, the junction kept 4 bases outside the gene matches. The CDR3 extends over 14 amino acids. The DNA for the CDR3 is TGTGCCAGCACCCTGACAGGGGGCAACACTGAAGCTTTCTTT. This encodes CASTLTGGNTEAFF.

This clonotype showed up many times. The V gene is TRBV5-1, the J gene TRBJ2-3, with 7 nucleotides matching TRBD2. The germline V gene has CDR1 SGHRS and CDR2 YFSETQ. This CDR3 comprises 16 residues. Trimming cost V 4 bases and J 1 base; bases outside gene matches: 9. CDR3 region: CASSTFPSGGTDTQYF. CDR3 DNA: TGCGCCAGCAGCACCTTCCCGAGCGGGGGCACAGATACGCAGTATTTT.